This T cell receptor (beta chain) was documented in a study of blood T cells in healthy people across ages. The sample providers were healthy Caucasian people from Russia, aged about 6 to 90. V shed 5 bases and J 3 bases; nucleotides not matched to a gene: 5. Germline loops: CDR1 KGHDR, CDR2 SFDVKD. The CDR3 contains 15 residues. A J-beta primer mix and a sample-barcoded 5' primer were used in a second PCR of about 7 to 12 cycles. TCRdb redid the calling of the 5' RACE reads with MiXCR, one entry per CDR3 protein. Of 550,000 to 700,000 distinct CDR3 sequences in the sample, approximately 30% were seen once.

The sample comprised blood. The chain employs TRBV24-1 and TRBJ1-1, with TRBD1 matching over 10 bases. This sequence originates from a woman in her seventies in good health. CDR3 in DNA: TGTGCCACCAGTGGATCGGACAGGGGGGACACTGAAGCTTTCTTT. Its translation is CATSGSDRGDTEAFF.